These T cell receptor beta chains were read from a single sample in a study of shared clonotypes between healthy human individuals. Some clones are missing from TCRdb's copy, which holds only in-frame ones; the method was immunoSEQ multiplex PCR. Of some 2 million clones in the sample, about 95% are singletons; the top ten hold approximately 1%. The sequencing input was naive CD8+ T cells sorted from blood. Receptor source: a man aged 18 to 35 in good health. Each CDR3 is given with its conserved first and last residue. Fields, in order: J gene, V gene, clone size, D gene, CDR3 DNA, CDR3 protein. The D gene is left open where the match is weak. The listing skips clone size in some rows; elsewhere it reads once, few, many or a size class.

TRBJ2-5,TRBV30,.,.,TGTGCCTGGAGTGTAGGCATAGGAGAGACCCAGTACTTC,CAWSVGIGETQYF
TRBJ2-7,TRBV7-9,.,.,TGTGCCAGCAGCTTTGAGGGCGAGCAGTACTTC,CASSFEGEQYF
TRBJ2-7,TRBV13,.,.,TGTGCCAGCAGCAATTACGGGGAGAACATCTACGAGCAGTACTTC,CASSNYGENIYEQYF
TRBJ2-7,TRBV27,once,TRBD1,TGTGCCAGCAGCCGACAGGGCACCTACGGGGAGCAGTACTTC,CASSRQGTYGEQYF
TRBJ2-7,TRBV4-1,.,.,TGCGCCAGCAGCCAAGTAGGGGAAACCTACGAGCAGTACTTC,CASSQVGETYEQYF
TRBJ2-1,TRBV7-9,.,.,TGTGCCAACGTTGGGCCATTTACAGAGGGGACTCTCAATGAGCAGTTCTTC,CANVGPFTEGTLNEQFF
TRBJ2-3,TRBV30,.,TRBD2,TGTGCCTGGAAGACTAGCGGGCTCACAGATACGCAGTATTTT,CAWKTSGLTDTQYF
TRBJ1-1,TRBV28,.,TRBD1,TGTGCCAGCAGCTCGACAGGGAATGAAGCTTTCTTT,CASSSTGNEAFF
TRBJ1-2,TRBV27,.,.,TGTGCCAGCAGTTCCCTCGCGGCCCTCCCTAACTATGGCTACACCTTC,CASSSLAALPNYGYTF
TRBJ2-7,TRBV19,.,.,TGTGCCAGTAGTATGGACGGTCATGAGCAGTACTTC,CASSMDGHEQYF
TRBJ2-7,TRBV27,.,.,TGTGCCAGCAGTTTATCGGGATTCCTCTCCTACGAGCAGTACTTC,CASSLSGFLSYEQYF
TRBJ1-1,TRBV27,.,.,TGTGCCAGCAGTTTATCGCATGAGGGGTACACTGAAGCTTTCTTT,CASSLSHEGYTEAFF
TRBJ1-1,TRBV7-9,once,.,TGTGCCAGCAGCCCCACTCCTGAAGCTTTCTTT,CASSPTPEAFF
TRBJ2-7,TRBV10-3,.,.,TGTGCCATCAGTGAGTCGGAGGTCCAATCCTACGAGCAGTACTTC,CAISESEVQSYEQYF
TRBJ1-1,TRBV6-6,.,.,TGTGCCAGCAGTGTCGGGGTTGAGAACACTGAAGCTTTCTTT,CASSVGVENTEAFF
TRBJ2-2,TRBV14,once,.,TGTGCCAGCAGCCCATGGGGGACCGGGGAGCTGTTTTTT,CASSPWGTGELFF
TRBJ2-1,TRBV5-1,.,.,TGCGCCAGCAGCTTGGACGTGAGCTCCTACAATGAGCAGTTCTTC,CASSLDVSSYNEQFF
TRBJ2-7,TRBV4-1,once,TRBD1,TGCGCCAGCAGCGGCACAGGGGGAGAGCAGTACTTC,CASSGTGGEQYF
TRBJ2-3,TRBV27,.,.,TGTGCCAGCAGTTTACTAACCACTAGCACAGATACGCAGTATTTT,CASSLLTTSTDTQYF
TRBJ2-7,TRBV7-9,once,TRBD1,TGTGCCAGCAGCCGTAGGGACAGCTACGAGCAGTACTTC,CASSRRDSYEQYF
TRBJ1-1,TRBV7-9,.,.,TGTGCCAGCAGCTCCTGGATGAACACTGAAGCTTTCTTT,CASSSWMNTEAFF
TRBJ1-2,TRBV4-1,.,TRBD1,TGCGCCAGCAGCCAAGTTGACAGGGACTATGGCTACACCTTC,CASSQVDRDYGYTF
TRBJ2-7,TRBV7-6,.,TRBD2,TGTGCCAGCAGCTCGACTAGCTCCGAGCAGTACTTC,CASSSTSSEQYF
TRBJ2-7,TRBV6-1,.,TRBD1,TGTGCCAGCAGTGACTCACGGAACAGGGGCAACCCTTTC,CASSDSRNRGNPF
TRBJ2-1,TRBV7-9,.,.,TGTGCCAGCAGCCCTAGGGGGGCAGTCCCCTACAATGAGCAGTTCTTC,CASSPRGAVPYNEQFF
TRBJ2-2,TRBV5-1,.,.,TGCGCCAGCAGCTCCGACACCGGGGAGCTGTTTTTT,CASSSDTGELFF
TRBJ2-3,TRBV7-9,.,.,TGTGCCAGCAGTCCGGGCACAGATACGCAGTATTTT,CASSPGTDTQYF
TRBJ1-6,TRBV28,few,.,TGTGCCAGCAGCCATACCGATTCACCCCTCCACTTT,CASSHTDSPLHF
TRBJ1-4,TRBV7-9,.,TRBD1,TGTGCCAGCAGCTTAGCGGGACAGGGGCGTGAAAAACTGTTTTTT,CASSLAGQGREKLFF
TRBJ2-1,TRBV11-2,.,TRBD1,TGTGCCAGCAGCTTAGTGGGGACAGGGGGCGGACTGGATGAGCAGTTCTTC,CASSLVGTGGGLDEQFF
TRBJ1-1,TRBV5-8,.,.,TGTGCCAGCAGCCGGGATACGAACACTGAAGCTTTCTTT,CASSRDTNTEAFF
TRBJ2-5,TRBV9,.,.,TGTGCCAGCAGCCCCGGAGGTGGAGACCAAGAGACCCAGTACTTC,CASSPGGGDQETQYF
TRBJ1-6,TRBV11-2,.,TRBD1,TGTGCCAGCAGCAATAAGGGACAGGGTTTGTATTCACCCCTCCACTTT,CASSNKGQGLYSPLHF
TRBJ2-2,TRBV4-1,.,.,TGCGCCAGCAGCCAAGATATATCCACCGGGGAGCTGTTTTTT,CASSQDISTGELFF
TRBJ2-2,TRBV27,.,.,TGTGCCAGCAGTTCATTAATCAACACCGGGGAGCTGTTTTTT,CASSSLINTGELFF
TRBJ2-1,TRBV15,.,TRBD2,TGTGCCACCCTAGGGACTAGCGGCCGCTACAATGAGCAGTTCTTC,CATLGTSGRYNEQFF
TRBJ2-5,TRBV6-5,.,.,TGTGCCAGCAGTCCCGGTTACGGGGGTGAGACCCAGTACTTC,CASSPGYGGETQYF
TRBJ2-2,TRBV29-1,.,.,TGCAGCGTTGAAGACTCATCCGGGGAGCTGTTTTTT,CSVEDSSGELFF
TRBJ1-6,TRBV5-4,few,TRBD1,TGTGCCAGCAGCTTGGCCCCAGGGGGCAACTCACCCCTCCACTTT,CASSLAPGGNSPLHF
TRBJ2-5,TRBV10-3,once,TRBD2,TGTGCCATCAGTCTAGCGGGAGGGAGGGTCTGGGAGACCCAGTACTTC,CAISLAGGRVWETQYF
TRBJ1-2,TRBV6-6,.,.,TGTGCCAGCAGTTACTCGGCGGCAGGGAGTGACTATGGCTACACCTTC,CASSYSAAGSDYGYTF
TRBJ2-7,TRBV5-1,.,.,TGCGCCAGCAGCTTGGTCGGGGGCGAAACCTACGAGCAGTACTTC,CASSLVGGETYEQYF
TRBJ1-3,TRBV5-6,once,.,TGTGCCAGCAGCTTGCGAGCCCTTTACTCTGGAAACACCATATATTTT,CASSLRALYSGNTIYF